The 2 T cell receptor beta chains below all came from one sample that was sequenced in a study of persistence of HIV-infected CD4 T cells. For these receptors, no antigen is known. The libraries were made with immunoSEQ version 4 in survey mode. The method was immunoSEQ multiplex PCR; TCRdb's version includes in-frame clones alone and lacks a portion of them. Of approximately 31,000 clones listed, about 80% were seen once; the top ten hold about 6.8%. Cells were stimulated with CMV-infected fibroblast lysates at roughly 10 ug/mL. CD40L-negative CD69-negative CD45RO-high memory CD4+ T cells were sorted as populations depleted of antigen-responding cells. Sample: CD4+ T cells sorted from PBMCs after roughly 18-hour stimulation, taken from a patient who received antiretroviral therapy. The origin of the receptors is an adult woman with HIV who was CMV-seropositive.

The genes are TRBV7-2 and TRBJ2-1; a weak D match, TRBD2 (5 bases). Trimming removed 1 base from V and 3 bases from J, with 10 bases in between. The CDR3 length is 15 residues. The germline V gene has CDR1 SGHTA and CDR2 FQGNSA. CDR3 nucleotides: TGTGCCAGCAGCTTAGAGGCACTAGGCTACAATGAGCAGTTCTTC. It codes for CASSLEALGYNEQFF.

The V call is TRBV5-6, the J call TRBJ2-5, with 7 nucleotides matching TRBD1. The germline V gene encodes CDR1 SGHDT and CDR2 YYEEEE. The CDR3 spans 14 residues. Losses at the gene ends were 5 bases for V and 5 bases for J; bases not matched to a gene: 9. The CDR3 DNA reads as TGTGCCAGCAGTCAGGGACAGCTTCGGGAGACCCAGTACTTC. It encodes CASSQGQLRETQYF.